These T cell receptor beta chains were read from a single sample in a study of cytomegalovirus exposure and HLA in healthy donors. Method: immunoSEQ multiplex PCR; TCRdb's copy keeps in-frame clones and lacks some. The sample has about 110,000 clones, approximately 11% seen once; the top ten hold about a sixth. Input material: PBMCs. These receptors all come from a man in his forties in good health and CMV-seropositive. CDR3s include the opening cysteine and the closing phenylalanine or tryptophan. The D gene is left open where the match is weak. Size values are once, few and many counts, or a class for expanded clones, and some rows have none.

v_call	cdr3_length	d_call	j_call	clone_size	cdr3_nt	cdr3_aa
TRBV5-4	17	TRBD1	TRBJ1-1	few	TGTGCCAGCAGCTTGGGGACAGGGGGCGTCAGGCGCACTGAAGCTTTCTTT	CASSLGTGGVRRTEAFF
TRBV6-1	12	NA	TRBJ2-5	NA	TGTGCCAGCAGTGTTAGTCAAGAGACCCAGTACTTC	CASSVSQETQYF
TRBV7-2	14	TRBD2	TRBJ2-5	NA	TGTGCCAGCAGGGAAGACTGGGGGGGAGAGACCCAGTACTTC	CASREDWGGETQYF
TRBV6-5	14	NA	TRBJ2-1	few	TGTGCCAGCCAGAAGACCGTCGGAGACAATGAGCAGTTCTTC	CASQKTVGDNEQFF
TRBV5-1	16	TRBD2	TRBJ2-1	few	TGCGCCAGCAGCTTCACGGGACTAGCGGAGATCAATGAGCAGTTCTTC	CASSFTGLAEINEQFF
TRBV4-1	15	TRBD1	TRBJ1-5	NA	TGCGCCAGCAGCCAAGAGGACAGGGGTGGTCAGCCCCAGCATTTT	CASSQEDRGGQPQHF
TRBV5-1	16	NA	TRBJ2-3	few	TGCGCCAGCAGCCGTGAGAGTGGGCGGGGGCACGATACGCAGTATTTT	CASSRESGRGHDTQYF
TRBV5-1	14	NA	TRBJ2-1	NA	TGCGCCAGCAGCTCCCCTCTCGGGAACAATGAGCAGTTCTTC	CASSSPLGNNEQFF
TRBV6-1	14	TRBD1	TRBJ1-2	NA	TGTGCCAGCAAACCGGGACAGATTATTTATGGCTACACCTTC	CASKPGQIIYGYTF
TRBV12-5	15	TRBD1	TRBJ2-7	few	TGTGCTAGTGGTATCAGGGGGCGAGGGGCCTACGAGCAGTACTTC	CASGIRGRGAYEQYF
TRBV5-6	16	TRBD2	TRBJ2-5	few	TGTGCCAGCAGCTTGACGGCGGGAGACACCCGAGAGACCCAGTACTTC	CASSLTAGDTRETQYF
TRBV19	14	NA	TRBJ2-5	NA	TGTGCCAGTAGTGCCAATCAGGGTTTTGAGACCCAGTACTTC	CASSANQGFETQYF
TRBV27	16	NA	TRBJ1-1	few	TGTGCCAGCAGTATCTCGGGAGCTGCCATGAACACTGAAGCTTTCTTT	CASSISGAAMNTEAFF
TRBV15	16	TRBD1	TRBJ1-4	few	TGTGCCACCAGCAGGGGGATAGGGACAGTTAATGAAAAACTGTTTTTT	CATSRGIGTVNEKLFF
TRBV30	14	NA	TRBJ2-1	few	TGTGCCTGGAAAGACTGGAGATCCTACAATGAGCAGTTCTTC	CAWKDWRSYNEQFF
TRBV7-9	13	NA	TRBJ1-2	NA	TGTGCCAGCAGCTTGTGGGCAAACTATGGCTACACCTTC	CASSLWANYGYTF
TRBV30	14	TRBD2	TRBJ2-3	NA	TGTGCCTGGGGATTAGCGGGAGAGGCAGATACGCAGTATTTT	CAWGLAGEADTQYF
TRBV29-1	13	TRBD1	TRBJ1-1	few	TGCAGCGTTACTGGACAGGTGTGGACTGAAGCTTTCTTT	CSVTGQVWTEAFF
TRBV19	15	TRBD2	TRBJ2-1	once	TGTGCCAGTAGTATAGATTCTAGCGGCTACAATGAGCAGTTCTTC	CASSIDSSGYNEQFF
TRBV25-1	16	TRBD2	TRBJ2-2	NA	TGTGCCAGCAGTGACACTAGCGGGAGGAACACCGGGGAGCTGTTTTTT	CASSDTSGRNTGELFF
TRBV19	16	NA	TRBJ2-7	few	TGTGCCAGTAGTATAGTCGGGGGAGCCTTTACCTACGAGCAGTACTTC	CASSIVGGAFTYEQYF
TRBV6-1	13	TRBD1	TRBJ1-2	few	TGTGCCAGCAGTGATAGGGACAGAGGTGGCTACACCTTC	CASSDRDRGGYTF
TRBV7-8	13	TRBD2	TRBJ2-5	NA	TGTGCCAGCAGGAGACTAGCACGGGAGACCCAGTACTTC	CASRRLARETQYF
TRBV28	15	TRBD2	TRBJ2-1	NA	TGTGCCAGCCTCACAACTAGCGGGAAGAGCAATGAGCAGTTCTTC	CASLTTSGKSNEQFF
TRBV4-3	16	TRBD1	TRBJ2-7	NA	TGCGCCAGCAGCCAATTTCTGGACAGGGTTTCCTACGAGCAGTACTTC	CASSQFLDRVSYEQYF
TRBV14	14	TRBD1	TRBJ1-1	few	TGTGCCAGCAGGTCGGGACAGCGAAACACTGAAGCTTTCTTT	CASRSGQRNTEAFF
TRBV9	15	NA	TRBJ1-4	few	TGTGCCAGCAGCGCCCAGAAAGGGGCGCGCGAAAAACTGTTTTTT	CASSAQKGAREKLFF
TRBV30	13	NA	TRBJ1-2	NA	TGTGCCTGGAGTGTACAGGGAATATTGGGCTACACCTTC	CAWSVQGILGYTF
TRBV4-1	15	NA	TRBJ2-2	NA	TGCGCCAGCAGCCAACCGTGGGGGGACACCGGGGAGCTGTTTTTT	CASSQPWGDTGELFF
TRBV10-3	13	NA	TRBJ2-1	NA	TGTGCCATCAGGGCGGTTGGCGACAATGAGCAGTTCTTC	CAIRAVGDNEQFF
TRBV7-6	14	NA	TRBJ2-2	NA	TGTGCCAGCAGCCCTACAGGGCCAACCGGGGAGCTGTTTTTT	CASSPTGPTGELFF
TRBV23-1	16	NA	TRBJ1-2	few	TGCGCCAGCAGTCAAATAACGACACCCTGGAACTATGGCTACACCTTC	CASSQITTPWNYGYTF
TRBV6-1	18	NA	TRBJ2-2	NA	TGTGCCAGCAGTGAAGCGGAACGCATGGGACTTCGGGCAGGGGAGCTGTTTTTT	CASSEAERMGLRAGELFF
TRBV30	12	TRBD1	TRBJ1-5	few	TGTGCCTGGTCACAGGGGGATCAGCCCCAGCATTTT	CAWSQGDQPQHF
TRBV2	15	TRBD1	TRBJ1-5	few	TGTGCCAGCAGTGAGGGACAGGCTAGGGATCAGCCCCAGCATTTT	CASSEGQARDQPQHF
TRBV4-2	15	TRBD2	TRBJ2-1	few	TGTGCCAGCAGCCAAGAATTAGCGGGCTTCAATGAGCAGTTCTTC	CASSQELAGFNEQFF